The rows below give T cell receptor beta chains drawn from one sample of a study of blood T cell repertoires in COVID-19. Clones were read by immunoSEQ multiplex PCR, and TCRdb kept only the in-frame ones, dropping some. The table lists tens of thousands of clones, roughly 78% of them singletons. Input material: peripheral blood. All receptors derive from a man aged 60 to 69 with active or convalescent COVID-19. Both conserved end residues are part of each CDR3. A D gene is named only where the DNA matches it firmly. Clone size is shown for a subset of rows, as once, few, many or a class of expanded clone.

cdr3_nt: TGTGCCAGCAGCTTAGGGGGTAGCGGGGGATTGGAGCAGTTCTTC
cdr3_aa: CASSLGGSGGLEQFF
clone_size: .
d_call: TRBD2
v_call: TRBV7-6
j_call: TRBJ2-1
cdr3_length: 15

cdr3_nt: TGTGCCAGCAGTTACTCGATTGAACAGGGAAAAATCTTC
cdr3_aa: CASSYSIEQGKIF
clone_size: .
d_call: .
v_call: TRBV6-6
j_call: TRBJ1-2
cdr3_length: 13

cdr3_nt: TGCGCCAGCAGCGGATCCTCCGGGGGAGGCTCCTACAATGAGCAGTTCTTC
cdr3_aa: CASSGSSGGGSYNEQFF
clone_size: .
d_call: .
v_call: TRBV5-1
j_call: TRBJ2-1
cdr3_length: 17

cdr3_nt: TGTGCCAGCAGGCGGCTGAACACTGAAGCTTTCTTT
cdr3_aa: CASRRLNTEAFF
clone_size: .
d_call: .
v_call: TRBV6-5
j_call: TRBJ1-1
cdr3_length: 12

cdr3_nt: TGTGCCAGCAGCCCGGGACAGGGCAGAGGCTACACCTTC
cdr3_aa: CASSPGQGRGYTF
clone_size: .
d_call: TRBD1
v_call: TRBV12-3/TRBV12-4
j_call: TRBJ1-2
cdr3_length: 13

cdr3_nt: TGTGCCAGCATCCCCAATAGAAACACCGGGGAGCTGTTTTTT
cdr3_aa: CASIPNRNTGELFF
clone_size: .
d_call: .
v_call: TRBV6-5
j_call: TRBJ2-2
cdr3_length: 14

cdr3_nt: TGTGCCAGCCTCCGGGAAGCGGCCAAAAACATTCAGTACTTC
cdr3_aa: CASLREAAKNIQYF
clone_size: .
d_call: .
v_call: TRBV16
j_call: TRBJ2-4
cdr3_length: 14

cdr3_nt: TGTGCCAGCAGCTTAGCTTTTTGGGGAGCTGAAGCTTTCTTT
cdr3_aa: CASSLAFWGAEAFF
clone_size: once
d_call: .
v_call: TRBV7-8
j_call: TRBJ1-1
cdr3_length: 14

cdr3_nt: TGTGCCAGCAGCCAGGGGACACGGGATGGCTACACCTTC
cdr3_aa: CASSQGTRDGYTF
clone_size: .
d_call: .
v_call: TRBV4-2
j_call: TRBJ1-2
cdr3_length: 13

cdr3_nt: TGTGCCAGCAGCTTTAGGGGGGGGAGCCTTATGGAGACCCAGTACTTC
cdr3_aa: CASSFRGGSLMETQYF
clone_size: .
d_call: .
v_call: TRBV5-6
j_call: TRBJ2-5
cdr3_length: 16

cdr3_nt: TGTGCCAGCAGTTTAGGGACAGGTAGAGTTATGGAGCAGTACTTC
cdr3_aa: CASSLGTGRVMEQYF
clone_size: .
d_call: TRBD1
v_call: TRBV28
j_call: TRBJ2-7
cdr3_length: 15

cdr3_nt: TGTGCCAGCAGTACTACAGGGGGCGTATACGAGCAGTACTTC
cdr3_aa: CASSTTGGVYEQYF
clone_size: .
d_call: TRBD1
v_call: TRBV6-5
j_call: TRBJ2-7
cdr3_length: 14

cdr3_nt: TGCGCCAGCAGCATAAGCGGGAACACAGATACGCAGTATTTT
cdr3_aa: CASSISGNTDTQYF
clone_size: once
d_call: TRBD2
v_call: TRBV5-1
j_call: TRBJ2-3
cdr3_length: 14

cdr3_nt: TGTGCCACCAGCAGAGGTGGACAGGGTCTAGCGGAGACCCAGTACTTC
cdr3_aa: CATSRGGQGLAETQYF
clone_size: .
d_call: TRBD1
v_call: TRBV15
j_call: TRBJ2-5
cdr3_length: 16

cdr3_nt: TGTGCCAGCACCTCTTCCGGGGACAAGATCTACGAGCAGTACTTC
cdr3_aa: CASTSSGDKIYEQYF
clone_size: .
d_call: .
v_call: TRBV6-5
j_call: TRBJ2-7
cdr3_length: 15

cdr3_nt: TGTGCCAGCAGCTTCTACCTAGGGGCCCTACAGGACAATGAGCAGTTCTTC
cdr3_aa: CASSFYLGALQDNEQFF
clone_size: few
d_call: .
v_call: TRBV7-2
j_call: TRBJ2-1
cdr3_length: 17

cdr3_nt: TGTGCCAGCAGCTTAGCGGGAGTCCACTACGAGCAGTACTTC
cdr3_aa: CASSLAGVHYEQYF
clone_size: few
d_call: .
v_call: TRBV7-9
j_call: TRBJ2-7
cdr3_length: 14

cdr3_nt: TGTGCCAGCAAACTCCCGGGAAGAGAACAAGGCTACACCTTC
cdr3_aa: CASKLPGREQGYTF
clone_size: .
d_call: .
v_call: TRBV28
j_call: TRBJ1-2
cdr3_length: 14

cdr3_nt: TGTGCCAGCAAAATTGAGGACAGCTCCTACGAGCAGTACTTC
cdr3_aa: CASKIEDSSYEQYF
clone_size: many
d_call: .
v_call: TRBV28
j_call: TRBJ2-7
cdr3_length: 14

cdr3_nt: TGTGCCAGCAGTCAAAGGGGGAACTACAATGAGCAGTTCTTC
cdr3_aa: CASSQRGNYNEQFF
clone_size: .
d_call: .
v_call: TRBV11-1
j_call: TRBJ2-1
cdr3_length: 14

cdr3_nt: TGCAGCGTTGAACAACAGGTGACTAGCACAGATACGCAGTATTTT
cdr3_aa: CSVEQQVTSTDTQYF
clone_size: .
d_call: .
v_call: TRBV29-1
j_call: TRBJ2-3
cdr3_length: 15

cdr3_nt: TGTGCCAGCAGTGAATCCGCTGGAAACACCATATATTTT
cdr3_aa: CASSESAGNTIYF
clone_size: .
d_call: .
v_call: TRBV2
j_call: TRBJ1-3
cdr3_length: 13

cdr3_nt: TGTGCCAGCAGTTACAGGGGGCTCTACGAGCAGTACTTC
cdr3_aa: CASSYRGLYEQYF
clone_size: large
d_call: TRBD1
v_call: TRBV6-2/TRBV6-3
j_call: TRBJ2-7
cdr3_length: 13

cdr3_nt: TGCGCCAGCATAGTCCGACTAGCACAGCACACAGATACGCAGTATTTT
cdr3_aa: CASIVRLAQHTDTQYF
clone_size: .
d_call: TRBD2
v_call: TRBV10-1
j_call: TRBJ2-3
cdr3_length: 16

cdr3_nt: TGTGCCAGCTCCACCTATAGTCAACAGCTAATGAACACTGAAGCTTTCTTT
cdr3_aa: CASSTYSQQLMNTEAFF
clone_size: .
d_call: .
v_call: TRBV18
j_call: TRBJ1-1
cdr3_length: 17

cdr3_nt: TGTGCCAGCAGTCCCACTAGTGACGCAGGCTTTGGCAATCAGCCCCAGCATTTT
cdr3_aa: CASSPTSDAGFGNQPQHF
clone_size: few
d_call: .
v_call: TRBV27
j_call: TRBJ1-5
cdr3_length: 18

cdr3_nt: TGTGGGGCCCGGGACAGGACACACAATGAGCAGTTCTTC
cdr3_aa: CGARDRTHNEQFF
clone_size: .
d_call: TRBD1
v_call: TRBV11-2
j_call: TRBJ2-1
cdr3_length: 13

cdr3_nt: TGTGCCAGCAGCAAAGTTTTGATGGGGCGAGTCAATCAGCCCCAGCATTTT
cdr3_aa: CASSKVLMGRVNQPQHF
clone_size: .
d_call: .
v_call: TRBV21-1
j_call: TRBJ1-5
cdr3_length: 17

cdr3_nt: TGTGCCATTCATAGGGGGGGGAATGAAAAACTGTTTTTT
cdr3_aa: CAIHRGGNEKLFF
clone_size: once
d_call: .
v_call: TRBV24-1
j_call: TRBJ1-4
cdr3_length: 13

cdr3_nt: TGTGCCAGCAGTTACTCGACCCGCACAGTTGGAGCTTTCTTT
cdr3_aa: CASSYSTRTVGAFF
clone_size: .
d_call: .
v_call: TRBV6-6
j_call: TRBJ1-1
cdr3_length: 14

cdr3_nt: TGTGCCAGCGGCCTGACTTGGGCGGGGGGCTACGAGCAGTACTTC
cdr3_aa: CASGLTWAGGYEQYF
clone_size: .
d_call: TRBD2
v_call: TRBV7-2
j_call: TRBJ2-7
cdr3_length: 15

cdr3_nt: TGTGCCACCTCGGGACAGGGGCCCTACAATGAGCAGTTCTTC
cdr3_aa: CATSGQGPYNEQFF
clone_size: .
d_call: TRBD1
v_call: TRBV10-3
j_call: TRBJ2-1
cdr3_length: 14

cdr3_nt: TGTGCCAGCAGCACAGACAGGGGGTTGTCCGGGGAGCTGTTTTTT
cdr3_aa: CASSTDRGLSGELFF
clone_size: .
d_call: TRBD1
v_call: TRBV7-8
j_call: TRBJ2-2
cdr3_length: 15

cdr3_nt: TGTGCCAGCAGCGAGCGGGGGGGATCCAATGAGCAGTTCTTC
cdr3_aa: CASSERGGSNEQFF
clone_size: .
d_call: TRBD2
v_call: TRBV5-4
j_call: TRBJ2-1
cdr3_length: 14

cdr3_nt: TGTGCCAGCAGTCCCCCAACTAGCGGGGGTGTCACCGGGGAGCTGTTTTTT
cdr3_aa: CASSPPTSGGVTGELFF
clone_size: .
d_call: TRBD2
v_call: TRBV27
j_call: TRBJ2-2
cdr3_length: 17

cdr3_nt: TGTGCCAGCTCACCACCCGCAGGATCCTCTGGGGCCAACGTCCTGACTTTC
cdr3_aa: CASSPPAGSSGANVLTF
clone_size: .
d_call: .
v_call: TRBV18
j_call: TRBJ2-6
cdr3_length: 17

cdr3_nt: TGTGCCAGCAGCCAGGGGGTTGGGAGGCCCCAGCATTTT
cdr3_aa: CASSQGVGRPQHF
clone_size: medium-sized
d_call: TRBD1
v_call: TRBV7-9
j_call: TRBJ1-5
cdr3_length: 13

cdr3_nt: TGTGCCAGCAGCACCCGACTCGGGAACAGAGCTAACTATGGCTACACCTTC
cdr3_aa: CASSTRLGNRANYGYTF
clone_size: .
d_call: .
v_call: TRBV21-1
j_call: TRBJ1-2
cdr3_length: 17

cdr3_nt: TGTGCCACTAAGACAGGGGGCGAGCAGTACTTC
cdr3_aa: CATKTGGEQYF
clone_size: .
d_call: TRBD1
v_call: TRBV24-1
j_call: TRBJ2-7
cdr3_length: 11

cdr3_nt: TGTGCCAGCAGCAATGGGCGGGGCACTGAAGCTTTCTTT
cdr3_aa: CASSNGRGTEAFF
clone_size: .
d_call: .
v_call: TRBV11-2
j_call: TRBJ1-1
cdr3_length: 13

cdr3_nt: TGTGCCAGCAGGGTCAGGGGTCAAGAGACCCAGTACTTC
cdr3_aa: CASRVRGQETQYF
clone_size: .
d_call: .
v_call: TRBV3-1/TRBV3-2
j_call: TRBJ2-5
cdr3_length: 13

cdr3_nt: TGTGCCAGCAGCCTACAAGGACAGGGCCACGAGCAGTACTTC
cdr3_aa: CASSLQGQGHEQYF
clone_size: .
d_call: TRBD1
v_call: TRBV3-1/TRBV3-2
j_call: TRBJ2-7
cdr3_length: 14

cdr3_nt: TGTGCCAGCAGTTCCCGGGACAGGGGTTTTAACACTGAAGCTTTCTTT
cdr3_aa: CASSSRDRGFNTEAFF
clone_size: .
d_call: TRBD1
v_call: TRBV28
j_call: TRBJ1-1
cdr3_length: 16

cdr3_nt: TGTGCCAGCAGGCCGGACAGGGTGGATCAGCCCCAGCATTTT
cdr3_aa: CASRPDRVDQPQHF
clone_size: few
d_call: TRBD1
v_call: TRBV2
j_call: TRBJ1-5
cdr3_length: 14

cdr3_nt: TGTGCCAGCAGCTTTGGAGGCGGTGAAAAACTGTTTTTT
cdr3_aa: CASSFGGGEKLFF
clone_size: .
d_call: .
v_call: TRBV11-2
j_call: TRBJ1-4
cdr3_length: 13

cdr3_nt: TGTGCCAGCAGCTTAGCTCAGGAACACGACCCCTACGAGCAGTACTTC
cdr3_aa: CASSLAQEHDPYEQYF
clone_size: many
d_call: .
v_call: TRBV7-6
j_call: TRBJ2-7
cdr3_length: 16

cdr3_nt: TGTGCCAGCAGGACTCTGGTGGCGGGGGCTGAGAATCAGCCCCAGCATTTT
cdr3_aa: CASRTLVAGAENQPQHF
clone_size: few
d_call: .
v_call: TRBV28
j_call: TRBJ1-5
cdr3_length: 17

cdr3_nt: TGTGCCTGGAGCGACAGGGCCTACGAGCAGTACTTC
cdr3_aa: CAWSDRAYEQYF
clone_size: .
d_call: TRBD1
v_call: TRBV30
j_call: TRBJ2-7
cdr3_length: 12

cdr3_nt: TGTGCCAGCAGTTCAGGAGATACGCAGTATTTT
cdr3_aa: CASSSGDTQYF
clone_size: .
d_call: .
v_call: TRBV28
j_call: TRBJ2-3
cdr3_length: 11

cdr3_nt: TGTGCCAGCAGTGCCCTCAGACAGGGGATAGGGCATTTT
cdr3_aa: CASSALRQGIGHF
clone_size: .
d_call: TRBD1
v_call: TRBV28
j_call: TRBJ1-5
cdr3_length: 13

cdr3_nt: TGTGCCAGCAGCCTCCGGGTCAGCGGGGACTCTTACGAGCAGTACTTC
cdr3_aa: CASSLRVSGDSYEQYF
clone_size: .
d_call: TRBD2
v_call: TRBV3-1/TRBV3-2
j_call: TRBJ2-7
cdr3_length: 16

cdr3_nt: TGTGCCACGGGCTTAGGCGTCGAAAATCAGCCCCAGCATTTT
cdr3_aa: CATGLGVENQPQHF
clone_size: .
d_call: .
v_call: TRBV15
j_call: TRBJ1-5
cdr3_length: 14

cdr3_nt: TGTGCCAGCAGCCCGGATGGGGGGAGGGATACGCAGTATTTT
cdr3_aa: CASSPDGGRDTQYF
clone_size: .
d_call: .
v_call: TRBV5-4
j_call: TRBJ2-3
cdr3_length: 14

cdr3_nt: TGTGCCAGCAGCCAAGTATCAGGGCTCGGCTACACCTTC
cdr3_aa: CASSQVSGLGYTF
clone_size: .
d_call: .
v_call: TRBV3-1/TRBV3-2
j_call: TRBJ1-2
cdr3_length: 13

cdr3_nt: TGTGCCATCCATAACAGGGGAAGTCAGCCCCAGCATTTT
cdr3_aa: CAIHNRGSQPQHF
clone_size: .
d_call: TRBD1
v_call: TRBV28
j_call: TRBJ1-5
cdr3_length: 13

cdr3_nt: TGTGCCATCAGCCCTCGACAGGGTTTGAACACTGAAGCTTTCTTT
cdr3_aa: CAISPRQGLNTEAFF
clone_size: few
d_call: TRBD1
v_call: TRBV10-3
j_call: TRBJ1-1
cdr3_length: 15

cdr3_nt: TGTGCCACCAGAGGGCGGGGGGGCCAAGAGACCCAGTACTTC
cdr3_aa: CATRGRGGQETQYF
clone_size: .
d_call: TRBD2
v_call: TRBV2
j_call: TRBJ2-5
cdr3_length: 14

cdr3_nt: TGTGCCAGCAGCTTAAGCGCGGGGGGGCCCCATGAGCAGTTCTTC
cdr3_aa: CASSLSAGGPHEQFF
clone_size: .
d_call: TRBD2
v_call: TRBV7-9
j_call: TRBJ2-1
cdr3_length: 15